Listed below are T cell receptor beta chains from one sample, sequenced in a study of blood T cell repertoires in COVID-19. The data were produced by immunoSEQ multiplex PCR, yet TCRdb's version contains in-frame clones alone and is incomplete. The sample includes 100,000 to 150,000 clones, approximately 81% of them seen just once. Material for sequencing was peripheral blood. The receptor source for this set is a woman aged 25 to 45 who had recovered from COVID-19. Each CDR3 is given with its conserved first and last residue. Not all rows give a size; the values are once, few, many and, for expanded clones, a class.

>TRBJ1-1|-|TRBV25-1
CASSVTGGTEAFF
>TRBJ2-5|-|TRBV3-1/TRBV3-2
CASSQDSPPETGLLKTQYF
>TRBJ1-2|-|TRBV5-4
CASSIQGRHGYTF
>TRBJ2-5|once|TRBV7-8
CASSRPRETQYF
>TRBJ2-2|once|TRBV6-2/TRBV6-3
CASSFLRTSGGTGELFF
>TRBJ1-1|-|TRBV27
CASRQGGTEAFF
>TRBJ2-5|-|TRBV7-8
CASSRIRDIEETQYF
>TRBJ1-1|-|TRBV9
CASSARTGGGRNTEAFF
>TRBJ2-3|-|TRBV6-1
CASSERGGVSTDTQYF
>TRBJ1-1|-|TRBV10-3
CAAGSLGDTEAFF
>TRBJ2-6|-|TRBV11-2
CASSLVGGQGLGANVLTF
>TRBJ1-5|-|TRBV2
CASSYVLSPQHF
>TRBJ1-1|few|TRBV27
CASSRYAGNTEAFF
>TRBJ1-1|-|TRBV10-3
CATRTGANTEAFF
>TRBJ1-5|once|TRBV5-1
CASSLDGTGAEQPQHF
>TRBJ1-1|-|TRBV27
CASRRRGKDTEAFF
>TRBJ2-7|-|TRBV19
CASSPDSFGSYEQYF
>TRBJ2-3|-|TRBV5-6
CASSSYSGTNTDTQYF
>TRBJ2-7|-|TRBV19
CASSISGSDEQYF
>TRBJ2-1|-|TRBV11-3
CASSLETSGNNEQFF
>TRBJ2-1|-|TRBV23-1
CASSQTGGGRTSGSVEQFF
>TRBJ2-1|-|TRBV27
CASSLIPRALYNEQFF
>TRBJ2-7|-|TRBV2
CASSAQGVLYEQYF
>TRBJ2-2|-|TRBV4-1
CASSQPGLADNTGELFF